This T cell receptor (beta chain) was identified during a study of control samples from healthy donors and cancer patients. Trimming took 3 bases from V and 0 from J; bases not matched to a gene: 8. Germline assignment: CDR1 ENHRY and CDR2 SYGVKD. The CDR3 sequence is 16 residues long. TCRdb's copy holds only in-frame clones and misses some; the assay was immunoSEQ multiplex PCR. Counted here are 75,000 to 100,000 clones, around 83% occurring once; the ten biggest clones make up roughly 1.3%. Sequencing input: blood. This clonotype was obtained from a woman aged 45 to 65 in good health. This chain joins TRBV10-3 and TRBJ2-7; the match to TRBD1 covers 7 bases. The CDR3 loop reads CAISDPGTDSSYEQYF. The CDR3, as DNA: TGTGCCATCAGTGATCCCGGGACAGATAGCTCCTACGAGCAGTACTTC.